The T cell receptor beta chain under discussion was sequenced for a study of Graves' ophthalmopathy and Graves' hyperthyroidism. At the level of the study: Peripheral blood sampling occurred at initial diagnosis, before any treatment. Study findings and constraints: Blood also harbored most expanded thyroid clonotypes above 0.001 frequency.

Amplification targeted the TCR beta CDR3 regions, with RNA transcripts as the source material. Investigators did first-round RT-PCR with HTBI primers, then second-round multiplex PCR. TCRdb reprocessed the multiplex PCR reads via MiXCR and lists one record per CDR3 protein. The sample has under 250,000 distinct CDR3 sequences; around a fifth are singletons. Diagnostic conclusions were grounded in clinical symptoms, serum thyroxine, TRAb, thyroid ultrasound and orbital computed tomography. PBMCs came from roughly 9.2 ml of fresh peripheral blood. This clonotype showed up just a few times. Antigen specificity is unknown. The CDR3 totals 17 residues. Trimming removed 0 bases from V and 1 base from J; junction bases left unmatched: 8. The germline CDR1 and CDR2 sequences are DFQATT and SNEGSKA (reference sequence).

The source material was peripheral blood. This rearrangement joins TRBV20-1 to TRBJ2-7; 11 nucleotides match TRBD1. The sequence was collected from a woman between 45 and 65 years old with Graves' ophthalmopathy. CDR3: CSARDPTRDRGSYEQYF. The CDR3 nucleotides read TGCAGTGCTAGAGATCCGACCCGGGACAGGGGGTCCTACGAGCAGTACTTC.